What follows are 9 T cell receptor beta chains derived from one specimen sequenced in a study of technical replicates of blood from a few donors. Sequencing used immunoSEQ multiplex PCR; TCRdb keeps in-frame clones, though not all of them. The sample has tens of thousands of clones, roughly 94% seen once; the top ten hold roughly 0.26%. The sample comprised T cells isolated from PBMCs. These receptors originate from a human donor in good health.

The rearrangement uses TRBV9 and TRBJ2-1; D possibly corresponds to TRBD2 (5 bases). The CDR3 spans 15 residues. Trimming took off 0 bases at V and 2 bases at J, with 9 bases between the two ends. Looked up from germline, CDR1 is SGDLS and CDR2 is YYNGEE. The CDR3 sequence: CASSVGTGTYNEQFF. For the CDR3, the DNA is TGTGCCAGCAGCGTAGGAACGGGGACCTACAATGAGCAGTTCTTC.

The chain recombines TRBV2 with TRBJ1-5; D unresolved. Germline CDR1 is SNHLY and CDR2 is FYNNEI. Trimming took off 5 bases at V and 6 bases at J, with 8 bases between the two ends. The CDR3 contains 12 residues. CDR3 in DNA: TGTGCCAGCAGTTTGGAGAGTCAGCCCCAGCATTTT. Protein: CASSLESQPQHF.

CDR3 nucleotide sequence: TGCGCCAGCAGTCCCGGACAGGGGTGGGGCTACACCTTC. It yields the protein CASSPGQGWGYTF. The V and J genes are TRBV5-1 and TRBJ1-2, with 9 bases matching TRBD1. CDR3 length: 13 amino acids. V shed 5 bases and J 8 bases; nucleotides not matched to a gene: 7. Per germline, CDR1 SGHRS and CDR2 YFSETQ.

The chain links TRBV11-3 to TRBJ1-1, with D possibly matching TRBD1 (6 bases). Germline CDR1 is SGHNT and CDR2 is YENEEA. The V and J ends lost 5 bases and 4 bases respectively, with 20 bases between them. CDR3 length equals 16 residues. This CDR3 is CASSETGYPGGTEAFF. CDR3 nucleotide sequence: TGTGCCAGCAGCGAGACAGGTTACCCTGGAGGCACTGAAGCTTTCTTT. The full variable domain, with the rest looked up from reference TRBV11-3 and TRBJ1-1, is EAGVVQSPRYKIIEKKQPVAFWCNPISGHNTLYWYLQNLGQGPELLIRYENEEAVDDSQLPKDRFSAERLKGVDSTLKIQPAELGDSAVYLCASSETGYPGGTEAFFGQGTRLTVV.

The V and J genes are TRBV18 and TRBJ2-3; D not resolved. This CDR3 is built from 15 residues. Germline V lookup: CDR1 KGHSH, CDR2 LQKENI. The germline V and J ends were trimmed by 0 bases and 6 bases, with 13 bases remaining between them. CDR3 DNA: TGTGCCAGCTCACCACCTGGTTCCCGGGTGGATACGCAGTATTTT. It translates to CASSPPGSRVDTQYF. Supplemented by reference TRBV18 and TRBJ2-3, the full variable domain reads NAGVMQNPRHLVRRRGQEARLRCSPMKGHSHVYWYRQLPEEGLKFMVYLQKENIIDESGMPKERFSAEFPKEGPSILRIQQVVRGDSAAYFCASSPPGSRVDTQYFGPGTRLTVL.

This chain connects TRBV19 to TRBJ1-1; TRBD1 might be the D (5 bases). Germline values: CDR1 LNHDA, CDR2 SQIVND (reference sequence). The CDR3 runs to 15 residues. Between the trimmed V and J ends, which lost 5 bases and 3 bases, there was a span of 16 bases. This CDR3 is CASSSRTREDTEAFF. As DNA, the CDR3 is TGTGCCAGTAGTTCTCGGACACGAGAGGACACTGAAGCTTTCTTT.

This chain connects TRBV4-2 to TRBJ1-1; perhaps TRBD1 as D (5 bases). The V end was cut by 0 bases, the J end by 1 base, with 15 bases between. CDR3 length: 17 residues. Germline CDR1 reads LGHNA; CDR2 reads YNFKEQ. The CDR3 protein is CASSQDLFLRGNTEAFF. CDR3 bases: TGTGCCAGCAGCCAAGACCTCTTCTTAAGGGGGAACACTGAAGCTTTCTTT.

This clone occurred once. The rearrangement uses TRBV19 and TRBJ1-6, with 7 bases identical to TRBD1. V dropped 6 bases and J dropped 8; count of bases not matched to a gene: 10. The CDR3 has 15 amino acids. The germline V gene encodes CDR1 LNHDA and CDR2 SQIVND (reference sequence). The CDR3 DNA reads TGTGCCAGTAGACACTTCCGGGACAGAGATTCACCCCTCCACTTT. Its translation is CASRHFRDRDSPLHF.

This chain connects TRBV2 to TRBJ1-2; TRBD1 is a possible D gene (5 bases). V was cut by 6 bases and J by 3 bases, with 17 bases left in between. The length of the CDR3 is 15 residues. CDR1 and CDR2 from the germline V gene are SNHLY and FYNNEI. The CDR3 loop is CASSPRAQTYYGYTF. CDR3 nucleotides: TGTGCCAGCAGCCCCAGGGCACAGACATACTATGGCTACACCTTC.